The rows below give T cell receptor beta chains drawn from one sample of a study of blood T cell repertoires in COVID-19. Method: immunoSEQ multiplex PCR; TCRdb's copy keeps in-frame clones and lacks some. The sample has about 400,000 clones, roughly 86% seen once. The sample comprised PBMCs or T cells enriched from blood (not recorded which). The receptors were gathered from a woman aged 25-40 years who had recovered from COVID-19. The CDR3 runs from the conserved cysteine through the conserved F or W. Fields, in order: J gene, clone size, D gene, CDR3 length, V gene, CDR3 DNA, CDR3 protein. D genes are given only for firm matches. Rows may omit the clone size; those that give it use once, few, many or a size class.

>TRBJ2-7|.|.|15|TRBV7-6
TGTGCCAGCAGCTCCCTCCTCCCAGGGATAAACGAGCAGTACTTC
CASSSLLPGINEQYF
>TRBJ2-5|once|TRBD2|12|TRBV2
TGTGCCAGCACTGGCGGGAGGGAGACCCAGTACTTC
CASTGGRETQYF
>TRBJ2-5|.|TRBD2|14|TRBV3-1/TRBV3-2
TGTGCCAGCAGCCAAGCTAGCGGAGAAGAGACCCAGTACTTC
CASSQASGEETQYF
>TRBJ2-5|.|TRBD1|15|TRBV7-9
TGTGCCAGCAGCTTGGAGACAGGGGTCCAAGAGACCCAGTACTTC
CASSLETGVQETQYF
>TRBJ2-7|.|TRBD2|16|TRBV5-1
TGCGCCAGCACCAAAGGGATGGGGGGGGACCCTCGCGAGCAGTACTTC
CASTKGMGGDPREQYF
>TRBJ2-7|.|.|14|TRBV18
TGTGCCAGCTCACCATGGGGCGAGGCGTACGAGCAGTACTTC
CASSPWGEAYEQYF
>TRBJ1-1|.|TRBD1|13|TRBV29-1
TGCAGCGTGACAGGGTGGATGAACACTGAAGCTTTCTTT
CSVTGWMNTEAFF
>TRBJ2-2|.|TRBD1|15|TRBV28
TGTGCCAGCAGTGTTGGGACAGTTAACACCGGGGAGCTGTTTTTT
CASSVGTVNTGELFF
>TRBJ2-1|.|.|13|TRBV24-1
TGTGCCACCAGTGATTTGACTAGGAATGAGCAGTTCTTC
CATSDLTRNEQFF
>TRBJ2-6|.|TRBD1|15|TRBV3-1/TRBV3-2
TGTGCCAGCAGCCGACAGGGAGCTGGGGCCAACGTCCTGACTTTC
CASSRQGAGANVLTF
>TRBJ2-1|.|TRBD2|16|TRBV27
TGTGCCAGCAGTTTGTTAACTAGCGGGAGAACCAATGAGCAGTTCTTC
CASSLLTSGRTNEQFF
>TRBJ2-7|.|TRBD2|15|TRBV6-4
TGTGCCAGCAGTAAGACTAGCGGGGGAGGTTACGAGCAGTACTTC
CASSKTSGGGYEQYF
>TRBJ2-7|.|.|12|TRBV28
TGTGCCAGCAAGGACGGACTGTACGAGCAGTACTTC
CASKDGLYEQYF
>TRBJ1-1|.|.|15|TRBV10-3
TGTGCCATCAGTGTAGACCCAGGGGTGCGCACTGAAGCTTTCTTT
CAISVDPGVRTEAFF
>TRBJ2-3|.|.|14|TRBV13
TGTGCCAGCAGCCTAGACGACAACACAGATACGCAGTATTTT
CASSLDDNTDTQYF
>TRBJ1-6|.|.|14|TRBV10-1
TGCGCCAACAACAGGGTCTATCATAATTCACCCCTCCACTTT
CANNRVYHNSPLHF
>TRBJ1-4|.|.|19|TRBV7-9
TGTGCCAGCAGCCCACTTCTGGGTACCTCCCCAGGGATTAATGAAAAACTGTTTTTT
CASSPLLGTSPGINEKLFF
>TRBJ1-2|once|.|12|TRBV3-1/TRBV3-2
TGTGCCAGCAGCCAAAGGGACACTGGCTACACCTTC
CASSQRDTGYTF
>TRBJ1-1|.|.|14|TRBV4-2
TGTGCCAGCAGCCAGCGACATTCGAACACTGAAGCTTTCTTT
CASSQRHSNTEAFF
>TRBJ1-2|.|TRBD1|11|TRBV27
TGTGCCAGCGGGACAGGGGGTGGCTACACCTTC
CASGTGGGYTF
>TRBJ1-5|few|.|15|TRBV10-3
TGTGCCATCAGCGGAGGGGCAGGGCCGGGGCAGCCCCAGCATTTT
CAISGGAGPGQPQHF
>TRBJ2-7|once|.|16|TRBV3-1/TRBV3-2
TGTGCCAGCAGCTACCACAGTCCCATCGTGTTAGACGAGCAGTACTTC
CASSYHSPIVLDEQYF
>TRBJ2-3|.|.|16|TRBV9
TGTGCCAGCAGCGTAGACGGGCTAGCCGGCACAGATACGCAGTATTTT
CASSVDGLAGTDTQYF
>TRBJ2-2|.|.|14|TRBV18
TGTGCCAGCTCACCCAGGGAAGGGACCGGGGAGCTGTTTTTT
CASSPREGTGELFF
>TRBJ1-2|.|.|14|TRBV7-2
TGTGCCAGCAGCCCACTCCAGCCCGGGGGAGGCTACACCTTC
CASSPLQPGGGYTF
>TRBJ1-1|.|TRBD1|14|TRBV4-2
TGTGCCAGCAGCTTCGGACAGGAGTACACTGAAGCTTTCTTT
CASSFGQEYTEAFF
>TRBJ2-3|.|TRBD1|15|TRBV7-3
TGTGCCAGCAGATCAACAGGGGGCCTCACAGATACGCAGTATTTT
CASRSTGGLTDTQYF
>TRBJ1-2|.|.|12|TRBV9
TGTGCCAGCGACTCGAGGGTTTATGGCTACACCTTC
CASDSRVYGYTF
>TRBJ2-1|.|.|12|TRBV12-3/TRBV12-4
TGTGCCAGCAGTAACCCGGGACTCGAGCAGTTCTTC
CASSNPGLEQFF
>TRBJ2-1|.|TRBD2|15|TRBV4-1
TGCGCCAGCAGCCGCCTTAGCGGGAGTATATATGAGCAGTTCTTC
CASSRLSGSIYEQFF
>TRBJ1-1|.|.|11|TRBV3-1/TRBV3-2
TGTGCTGCCGTCGGGGGGACTGAAGCTTTCTTT
CAAVGGTEAFF
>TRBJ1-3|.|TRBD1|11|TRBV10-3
TGTGCCATCAGCAGGGGGGACACCATATATTTT
CAISRGDTIYF
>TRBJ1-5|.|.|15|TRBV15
TGTGCCATTTCACAGGGCCTCGAACCCAATCAGCCCCAGCATTTT
CAISQGLEPNQPQHF
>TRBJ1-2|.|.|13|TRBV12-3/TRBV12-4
TGTGCCAGCAGTTTCTTGTTGTCTCATGGCTACACCTTC
CASSFLLSHGYTF
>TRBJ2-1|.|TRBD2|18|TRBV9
TGTGCCAGCAGCGAGGGACTAGCGGGAGTTAGGGACTACAATGAGCAGTTCTTC
CASSEGLAGVRDYNEQFF
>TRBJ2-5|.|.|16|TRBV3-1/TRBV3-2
TGTGCCAGCAGCCAAGATCCCCTCTCGGGGCAAGAGACCCAGTACTTC
CASSQDPLSGQETQYF
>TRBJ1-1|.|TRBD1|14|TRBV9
TGTGCCAGCAGCGTGGGACAGGGGAACACTGAAGCTTTCTTT
CASSVGQGNTEAFF
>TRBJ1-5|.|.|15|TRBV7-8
TGTGCCAGCACCTCAGGGGCGGCTAGCAATCAGCCCCAGCATTTT
CASTSGAASNQPQHF
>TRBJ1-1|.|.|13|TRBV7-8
TGTGCCAGCAGGCTGGGGGGGAACACTGAAGCTTTCTTT
CASRLGGNTEAFF
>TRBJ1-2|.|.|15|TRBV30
TGTGCCTGGAGTGCTCCCCAGGGGCCCCCCGGGGGCTACACCTTC
CAWSAPQGPPGGYTF
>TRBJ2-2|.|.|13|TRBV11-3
TGTGCCAGCAGCTTAGATTCGGAGAGTGAGCTGTTTTTT
CASSLDSESELFF
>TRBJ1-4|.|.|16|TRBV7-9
TGTGCCAGCAGCTCCTTTTTCTTAGCAACTAATGAAAAACTGTTTTTT
CASSSFFLATNEKLFF
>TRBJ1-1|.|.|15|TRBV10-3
TGTGCCATCAGTGAGTCGGCAGGGATGAACACTGAAGCTTTCTTT
CAISESAGMNTEAFF
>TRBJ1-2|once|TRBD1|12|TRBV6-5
TGTGCCAGCGGACAGGGGGCGCGGGGCTACACCTTC
CASGQGARGYTF
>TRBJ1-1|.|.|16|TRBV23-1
TGCGCCAGCAGTCAATCAGAGAACAGCATTAACACTGAAGCTTTCTTT
CASSQSENSINTEAFF
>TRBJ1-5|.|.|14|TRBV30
TGTGCCTGGAGGGACAGCTGGAGCAATCAGCCCCAGCATTTT
CAWRDSWSNQPQHF
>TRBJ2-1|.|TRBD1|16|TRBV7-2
TGTGCCAGCAGCTTAGGGACAGGAAACTCCTACAATGAGCAGTTCTTC
CASSLGTGNSYNEQFF
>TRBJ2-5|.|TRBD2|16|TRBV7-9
TGTGCCAGCAGCTTGAGGCGGGGGGTAAACCAAGAGACCCAGTACTTC
CASSLRRGVNQETQYF
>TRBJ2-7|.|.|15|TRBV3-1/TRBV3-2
TGTGCCAGCAGCGGTAGAGCGCGAAAGACCTACGAGCAGTACTTC
CASSGRARKTYEQYF
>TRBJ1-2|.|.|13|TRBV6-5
TGTGCCAGCAGGGAGACAGAAATCTATGGCTACACCTTC
CASRETEIYGYTF
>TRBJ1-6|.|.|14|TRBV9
TGTGCCAGCAGCGTCGGTCTGTCGGGTTCACCCCTCCACTTT
CASSVGLSGSPLHF
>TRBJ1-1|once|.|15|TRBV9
TGTGCCAGCAGCGTAGGCCCCCACAGGGACACTGAAGCTTTCTTT
CASSVGPHRDTEAFF
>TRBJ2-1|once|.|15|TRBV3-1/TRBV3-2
TGTGCCAGCAGCCAAGACAGCGCGTCCTACAATGAGCAGTTCTTC
CASSQDSASYNEQFF